The clone carrying this T cell receptor (beta chain) appeared once. In germline, CDR1 is SGHAT, CDR2 FQDESV (reference sequence). This CDR3 spans 12 amino acids. V was shortened by 6 bases and J by 4 bases, with 7 bases between the two germline ends. The data belong to a study of blood T cell repertoires in COVID-19. Study-level information: Recovery meant two consecutive negative NP/OP PCR tests, professional clearance, or resolved symptoms.

TCRdb keeps only in-frame clones here, not all; method: immunoSEQ multiplex PCR. The sample gives about 170,000 clones, 79% of which show up once; around 20% is in the top ten. The chain employs TRBV11-1 and TRBJ1-3; D is uncertain. The sequence derives from a woman between 65 and 79 years old in a cohort exposed to, infected with or recovered from COVID-19 (not recorded which). Sequencing was carried out using PBMCs or T cells enriched from blood (not recorded which). The CDR3 region is CASRTGGNTIYF. The CDR3 DNA reads as TGTGCCAGCAGGACGGGAGGAAACACCATATATTTT. The full variable domain, with the rest looked up from reference TRBV11-1 and TRBJ1-3, is EAEVAQSPRYKITEKSQAVAFWCDPISGHATLYWYRQILGQGPELLVQFQDESVVDDSQLPKDRFSAERLKGVDSTLKIQPAELGDSAMYLCASRTGGNTIYFGEGSWLTVV.